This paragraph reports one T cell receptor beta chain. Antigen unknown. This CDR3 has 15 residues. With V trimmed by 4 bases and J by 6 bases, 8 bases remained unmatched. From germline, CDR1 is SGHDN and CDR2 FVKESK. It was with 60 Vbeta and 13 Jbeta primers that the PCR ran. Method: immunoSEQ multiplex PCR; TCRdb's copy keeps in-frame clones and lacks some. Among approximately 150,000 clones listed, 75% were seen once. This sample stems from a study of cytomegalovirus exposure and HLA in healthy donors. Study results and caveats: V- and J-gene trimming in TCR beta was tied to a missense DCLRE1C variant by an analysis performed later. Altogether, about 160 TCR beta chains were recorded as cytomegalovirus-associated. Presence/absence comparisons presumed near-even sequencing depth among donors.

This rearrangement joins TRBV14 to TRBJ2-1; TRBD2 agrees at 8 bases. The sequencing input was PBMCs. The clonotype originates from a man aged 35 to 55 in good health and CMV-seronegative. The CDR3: CASSLPGGLVNEQFF. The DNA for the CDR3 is TGTGCCAGCAGCCTTCCGGGGGGGCTGGTCAATGAGCAGTTCTTC.